This T cell receptor (beta chain) was sequenced for a study of cytomegalovirus exposure and HLA in healthy donors. Turning to the study itself: When 300 to 400 donors were genotyped, over 80% of them were found to fall in the Caucasian-associated ancestry cluster. Study results and limitations: With later analysis, a missense DCLRE1C variant became linked to TCR beta V- and J-gene trimming. Reportedly, a later analysis found an Asian-associated ancestry cluster had fewer N-insertions than the approximately 700-donor mean.

The CDR3 contains 13 residues. Trimming left V 6 bases short and J 5 bases short, with 13 bases between. The germline V gene encodes CDR1 MNHNY and CDR2 SVGAGI (reference sequence). The PCR employed 60 Vbeta primers together with 13 Jbeta primers. Clones were read by immunoSEQ multiplex PCR, and TCRdb kept only the in-frame ones, dropping some. The sample holds about 170,000 clones, over 60% seen once. Comments on this clone: As yet, its antigen is unknown.

This clonotype originated in a girl aged 5 to 17 in good health and CMV-seronegative. Sequencing was carried out using PBMCs. The genes are TRBV6-6 and TRBJ2-5; unclear D gene. The CDR3 DNA follows: TGTGCCAGCAGGTACGCGTCGCTCGAGACCCAGTACTTC. Encoded protein: CASRYASLETQYF.